Following are 26 T cell receptor beta chains from one sample sequenced in a study of Ad26.COV2.S vaccination and SARS-CoV-2 variants. Treatment noted: 15 to 20 received Ad26.COV2.S at low or high dose, single or two shots; roughly five received placebo; per-sample allocation not given. Sample collection was performed on day 63 after the first vaccine or placebo injection. The method was immunoSEQ multiplex PCR; TCRdb's version includes in-frame clones alone and lacks a portion of them. The sample yields fewer than 400,000 clones, 70% to 90% seen once. The sample in question was peripheral blood, obtained in a trial of Ad26.COV2.S vaccine versus placebo. The source of these receptors is a person between 18 and 60 years old who received the Ad26.COV2.S COVID-19 vaccine or a placebo.

This clone was seen a few times. This chain links TRBV19 with TRBJ1-4; D may be TRBD1 (5 bases). The ends were cut back, 8 bases at V and 5 bases at J, with 15 bases in the middle. Per the germline V gene, CDR1 is LNHDA and CDR2 is SQIVND (reference sequence). This CDR3 has 14 residues. CDR3 amino acids: CASRPVQVNEKLFF. The CDR3 region has the DNA TGTGCCAGTCGACCCGTACAGGTCAATGAAAAACTGTTTTTT.

The chain joins TRBV27 to TRBJ1-1; D call uncertain. Germline V gene lookup returns CDR1 MNHEY and CDR2 SMNVEV (reference sequence). This CDR3 is 15 amino acids long. The V and J ends lost 5 bases and 1 base respectively, with 14 bases between them. The CDR3 sequence: CASSREWGGNTEAFF. The CDR3 DNA is TGTGCCAGCAGTAGAGAGTGGGGAGGGAACACTGAAGCTTTCTTT.

The table lists this clone with a count of one. The chain uses TRBV4-2 and TRBJ1-6; 7 positions agree with TRBD1. The CDR3 has 13 residues. The V and J ends lost 1 base and 9 bases, in that order; junction bases with no gene match: 0. Germline CDR1 reads LGHNA; CDR2 reads YNFKEQ. The CDR3 sequence: CASSQAGGSPLHF. CDR3 DNA: TGTGCCAGCAGCCAAGCAGGGGGTTCACCCCTCCACTTT.

This chain connects TRBV4-1 to TRBJ2-1, with TRBD2 identical over 7 bases. The CDR3 covers 15 residues. CDR1 and CDR2 from the germline V gene are MGHRA and YSYEKL. The V and J ends lost 5 bases and 8 bases, in that order; junction bases with no gene match: 12. The DNA for the CDR3 is TGCGCCAGCAGCATGGAGAGTGGGGGGGACGATGAGCAGTTCTTC. Its translation: CASSMESGGDDEQFF.

The chain is built from TRBV4-1 and TRBJ2-3; D remains unclear. V shed 1 base and J shed 4 bases, with 15 bases lying between them. This CDR3 contains 16 residues. Looked up from germline, CDR1 is MGHRA and CDR2 is YSYEKL. The CDR3, as DNA: TGCGCCAGCAGCCAAGGGGGTATCGGTGGGGCAGATACGCAGTATTTT. As protein: CASSQGGIGGADTQYF.

V gene TRBV5-5 combines with J gene TRBJ1-1; 8 bases are shared with TRBD1. Per germline, CDR1 SGHKS and CDR2 YYEKEE (reference sequence). J gave up 3 bases and V 6 bases, and 4 bases lay outside the gene matches. The CDR3 is 13 residues long. The CDR3 here is CASTLDRDTEAFF. In nucleotides, the CDR3 is TGTGCCAGCACGTTGGACAGGGACACTGAAGCTTTCTTT.

The chain has TRBV7-3 and TRBJ2-1, with TRBD1 matching over 8 bases. The J segment lost 9 bases and the V segment lost 2 bases, leaving 9 bases of the junction unmatched. Germline CDR1 and CDR2: SGHTA and FQGTGA. The CDR3 is 15 residues long. This CDR3 reads CASSLDRGNLREQFF. CDR3 sequence (DNA): TGTGCCAGCAGCTTAGACAGGGGTAACCTCCGTGAGCAGTTCTTC.

The V and J genes are TRBV5-4 and TRBJ1-1, with 9 positions matching TRBD1. The CDR3 is made up of 13 amino acids. CDR1 and CDR2 from the germline V gene are SGHNT and YYREEE (reference sequence). V was pared by 5 bases and J by 4 bases, with 3 bases of the junction left unmatched. The CDR3 reads CASRPDRGTEAFF. DNA of the CDR3: TGTGCCAGCAGGCCGGACAGGGGCACTGAAGCTTTCTTT. The full variable domain, in which reference TRBV5-4 and TRBJ1-1 provide the parts outside the CDR3, is ETGVTQSPTHLIKTRGQQVTLRCSSQSGHNTVSWYQQALGQGPQFIFQYYREEENGRGNFPPRFSGLQFPNYSSELNVNALELDDSALYLCASRPDRGTEAFFGQGTRLTVV.

This chain links TRBV30 with TRBJ1-3; no clear D. CDR3 length equals 14 residues. The germline CDR1 and CDR2 sequences are GTSNPN and SVGIG (reference sequence). Trimming removed 1 base from V and 3 bases from J, with 10 bases in between. The CDR3 DNA reads TGTGCCTGGAGTGGACAAACCTTTGGAAACACCATATATTTT. It specifies CAWSGQTFGNTIYF.

This chain joins TRBV28 and TRBJ1-1, with D possibly being TRBD1 (6 bases). The germline gives CDR1 MDHEN, CDR2 SYDVKM. The CDR3 totals 17 residues. With 1 base removed from V and 1 base from J, the gap between germline ends came to 16 bases. The CDR3 here is CASSLSVGGGANTEAFF. The CDR3 region has the DNA TGTGCCAGCAGTTTATCGGTTGGTGGGGGGGCGAACACTGAAGCTTTCTTT.

The gene calls are TRBV7-3 and TRBJ2-1; 9 nucleotides align to TRBD2. The V gene end was trimmed by 3 bases and the J gene end by 0 bases; junction bases not matched to a gene: 12. The CDR3 extends over 19 amino acids. Germline V lookup: CDR1 SGHTA, CDR2 FQGTGA. The CDR3 is CASSFLPTSGSSSYNEQFF. As DNA, the CDR3 is TGTGCCAGCAGCTTTCTCCCGACTAGCGGTTCTAGCTCCTACAATGAGCAGTTCTTC.

The chain couples TRBV5-1 to TRBJ1-4; D might be TRBD1 (5 bases). The V and J ends lost 0 bases and 2 bases respectively, with 11 bases between them. Germline loops: CDR1 SGHRS, CDR2 YFSETQ. The CDR3 has 16 residues. The CDR3 nucleotides read TGCGCCAGCAGCTTGGCCGGGGGATTTACTAATGAAAAACTGTTTTTT. Translating it yields CASSLAGGFTNEKLFF.

This chain uses TRBV30 with TRBJ1-5; D is unresolved. The germline V and J ends were trimmed by 1 base and 0 bases, with 7 bases remaining between them. The CDR3 has 14 amino acids. Germline CDR1 GTSNPN, CDR2 SVGIG (reference sequence). The CDR3, as DNA: TGTGCCTGGAGTGCAGCCATTAGCAATCAGCCCCAGCATTTT. Amino acid sequence: CAWSAAISNQPQHF.

As DNA, the CDR3 is TGTGCCAGCAGTCCGAATCCGCGGGAGAGGTACACCGGGGAGCTGTTTTTT. Its translation is CASSPNPRERYTGELFF. The chain is built from TRBV28 and TRBJ2-2, with TRBD2 matching over 7 bases. The germline V gene encodes CDR1 MDHEN and CDR2 SYDVKM. V dropped 5 bases and J dropped 3; count of bases not matched to a gene: 12. This CDR3 has 17 residues.

The J gene is TRBJ1-5, the V gene TRBV19; D ambiguous. The germline V gene encodes CDR1 LNHDA and CDR2 SQIVND (reference sequence). The CDR3 sequence is 11 residues long. Trimming took 9 bases from V and 10 from J, leaving 13 bases between them. The CDR3 nucleotides are TGTGCCAGCGCCATGACGGGTCCCCAGCATTTT. Translating it yields CASAMTGPQHF.

This chain links TRBV2 with TRBJ2-1; no firm D call. The germline CDR1 and CDR2 sequences are SNHLY and FYNNEI. This CDR3 region has 15 residues. V was cut by 7 bases and J by 6 bases, with 19 bases left in between. The CDR3 reads CASKSDWVSGNEQFF. As DNA, the CDR3 is TGTGCCAGCAAATCCGACTGGGTTTCCGGCAATGAGCAGTTCTTC.

The CDR3 sequence: CSVRAGANYGYTF. CDR3 DNA: TGCAGCGTGAGGGCAGGGGCGAACTATGGCTACACCTTC. The chain employs TRBV29-1 and TRBJ1-2, with D possibly TRBD1 on 6 matching bases. Germline-derived CDR1 and CDR2 are SQVTM and ANQGSEA. Deletions cut 6 bases from V and 2 bases from J, with 13 bases between. The CDR3 length is 13 residues.

The J gene is TRBJ2-1, the V gene TRBV6-1, with 10 bases that match TRBD2. This CDR3 spans 17 amino acids. The germline V gene has CDR1 MNHNS and CDR2 SASEGT. Trimming took 4 bases from V and 1 from J; bases not matched to a gene: 7. In DNA, the CDR3 is TGTGCCAGCAGTGCACGGCAAGCGGGAGGGTCCTACAATGAGCAGTTCTTC. It specifies CASSARQAGGSYNEQFF.

This clone was observed a few times. The CDR3 DNA follows: TGTGCCAGCAGTGAAAATAGCGCAGGCTACGAGCAGTACTTC. Its protein is CASSENSAGYEQYF. The V and J genes are TRBV25-1 and TRBJ2-7; possibly TRBD2 for D (5 bases). CDR1 is MGHDK, CDR2 SYGVNS, per germline. V was shortened by 2 bases and J by 3 bases, with 11 bases between the two germline ends. This CDR3 comprises 14 residues.

V usage is TRBV13 and J usage is TRBJ2-7; D is undetermined. The CDR3 extends over 11 amino acids. CDR1 PRHDT and CDR2 FYEKMQ come from the germline V gene (reference sequence). V lost 3 bases to trimming and J lost 0 bases, with 0 bases between them. Here the CDR3 reads CASSFSYEQYF. For the CDR3, the DNA is TGTGCCAGCAGCTTCTCCTACGAGCAGTACTTC.

This chain connects TRBV9 to TRBJ1-1; possibly TRBD1 for D (6 bases). The CDR3 covers 15 residues. The V and J ends lost 0 bases and 2 bases respectively, with 11 bases between them. Germline V CDR1 and CDR2: SGDLS, YYNGEE. The DNA for the CDR3 is TGTGCCAGCAGCGTAGTAGGGGGGCCAAACACTGAAGCTTTCTTT. It is translated as CASSVVGGPNTEAFF.

In nucleotides, the CDR3 is TGTGCCAGCAGCTGGTCATTCAATGAGCAGTTCTTC. It specifies CASSWSFNEQFF. V usage is TRBV5-6 and J usage is TRBJ2-1; D is ambiguous. V was cut by 3 bases and J by 6 bases, with 7 bases left in between. Germline lookup yields CDR1 SGHDT and CDR2 YYEEEE. The CDR3 length is 12 residues. The complete variable domain, with remaining parts taken from reference TRBV5-6 and TRBJ2-1, reads DAGVTQSPTHLIKTRGQQVTLRCSPKSGHDTVSWYQQALGQGPQFIFQYYEEEERQRGNFPDRFSGHQFPNYSSELNVNALLLGDSALYLCASSWSFNEQFFGPGTRLTVL.

The V call is TRBV5-1, the J call TRBJ2-5; D perhaps matches TRBD2 (5 bases). The CDR3 contains 16 residues. CDR1 and CDR2 (germline): SGHRS, YFSETQ. V lost 4 bases and J lost 2, with 18 bases in between. The DNA of the CDR3 is TGCGCCAGCAGCCGTGACCTAGCAGCCGGACAAGAGACCCAGTACTTC. As protein: CASSRDLAAGQETQYF.

The chain uses TRBV7-2 and TRBJ2-1; 11 nucleotides match TRBD1. The germline V gene encodes CDR1 SGHTA and CDR2 FQGNSA. The CDR3 is 15 amino acids. With V trimmed by 5 bases and J by 3 bases, 3 bases remained unmatched. CDR3 DNA: TGTGCCAGCAGCCCGGGGACAGGGGGCTACAATGAGCAGTTCTTC. This codes for CASSPGTGGYNEQFF.

The chain is built from TRBV28 and TRBJ2-7; 9 positions match TRBD1. The germline CDR1 and CDR2 sequences are MDHEN and SYDVKM. Unmatched junction bases numbered 4, after V lost 4 bases and J lost 3 bases. This CDR3 region has 14 residues. Here the CDR3 reads CASSSQGQGYEQYF. The CDR3 DNA is TGTGCCAGCAGTTCCCAGGGACAGGGCTACGAGCAGTACTTC.

This chain uses TRBV6-6 with TRBJ1-3; no definite D call. Deletions cut 4 bases from V and 1 base from J, with 8 bases between. Germline V gives CDR1 MNHNY, CDR2 SVGAGI (reference sequence). The CDR3 is made up of 14 amino acids. The CDR3 DNA reads as TGTGCCAGCAGTTTAGGAGTTTCTGGAAACACCATATATTTT. Protein sequence: CASSLGVSGNTIYF.